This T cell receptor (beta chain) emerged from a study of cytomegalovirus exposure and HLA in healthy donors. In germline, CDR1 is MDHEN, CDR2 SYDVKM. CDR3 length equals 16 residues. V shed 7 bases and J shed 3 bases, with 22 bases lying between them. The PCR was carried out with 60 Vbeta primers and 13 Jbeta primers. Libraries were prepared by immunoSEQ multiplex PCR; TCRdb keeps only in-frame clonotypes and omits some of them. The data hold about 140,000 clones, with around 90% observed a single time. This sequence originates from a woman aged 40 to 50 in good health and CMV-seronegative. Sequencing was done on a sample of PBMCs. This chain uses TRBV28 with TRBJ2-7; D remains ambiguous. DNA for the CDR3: TGTGCCAGCACCGATCAGGATATTATGGATTACTACGAGCAGTACTTC. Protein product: CASTDQDIMDYYEQYF.